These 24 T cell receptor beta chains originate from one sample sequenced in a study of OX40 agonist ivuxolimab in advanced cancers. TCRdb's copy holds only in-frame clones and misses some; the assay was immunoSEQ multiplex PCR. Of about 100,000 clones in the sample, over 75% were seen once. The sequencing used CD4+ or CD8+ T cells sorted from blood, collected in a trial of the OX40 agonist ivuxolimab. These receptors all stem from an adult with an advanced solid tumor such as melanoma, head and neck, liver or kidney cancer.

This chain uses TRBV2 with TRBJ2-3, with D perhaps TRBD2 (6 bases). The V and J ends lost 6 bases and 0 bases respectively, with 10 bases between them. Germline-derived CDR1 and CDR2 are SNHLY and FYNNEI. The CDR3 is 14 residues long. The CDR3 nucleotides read TGTGCCAGCAGCAGGGAGGCTAGCACAGATACGCAGTATTTT. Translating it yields CASSREASTDTQYF.

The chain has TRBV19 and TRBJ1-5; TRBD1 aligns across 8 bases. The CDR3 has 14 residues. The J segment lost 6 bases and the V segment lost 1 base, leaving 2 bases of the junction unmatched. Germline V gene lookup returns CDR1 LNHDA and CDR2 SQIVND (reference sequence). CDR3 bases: TGTGCCAGTAGTATAGTAACAGGGGGTCAGCCCCAGCATTTT. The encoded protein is CASSIVTGGQPQHF.

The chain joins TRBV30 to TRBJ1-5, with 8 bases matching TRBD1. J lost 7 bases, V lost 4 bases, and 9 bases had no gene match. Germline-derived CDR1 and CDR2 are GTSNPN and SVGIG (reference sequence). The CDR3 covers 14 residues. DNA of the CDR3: TGTGCCTGGACGACCCAGGGGGCAGGGCAGCCCCAGCATTTT. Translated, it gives CAWTTQGAGQPQHF.

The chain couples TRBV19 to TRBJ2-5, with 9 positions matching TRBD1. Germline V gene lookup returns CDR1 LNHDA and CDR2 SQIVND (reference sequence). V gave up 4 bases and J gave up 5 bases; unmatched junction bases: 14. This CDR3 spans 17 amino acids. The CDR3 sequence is CASSSPPGTGPRETQYF. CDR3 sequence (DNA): TGTGCCAGTAGTAGCCCCCCTGGGACAGGGCCGAGGGAGACCCAGTACTTC.

This CDR3 reads CASSEGSYNEQFF. The CDR3 nucleotides read TGTGCCAGCAGTGAAGGGAGCTACAATGAGCAGTTCTTC. This chain uses TRBV6-5 with TRBJ2-1, with a tentative D call TRBD2 (5 bases). The CDR3 is made up of 13 amino acids. The V end lost 5 bases, the J end lost 3 bases, and 8 bases lay between the germline ends. The germline V gene has CDR1 MNHEY and CDR2 SVGAGI.

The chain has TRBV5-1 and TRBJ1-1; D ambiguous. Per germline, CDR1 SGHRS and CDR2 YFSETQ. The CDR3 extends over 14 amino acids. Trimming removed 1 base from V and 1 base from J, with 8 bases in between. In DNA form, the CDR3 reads TGCGCCAGCAGCTTGTGGACCACGAACACTGAAGCTTTCTTT. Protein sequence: CASSLWTTNTEAFF.

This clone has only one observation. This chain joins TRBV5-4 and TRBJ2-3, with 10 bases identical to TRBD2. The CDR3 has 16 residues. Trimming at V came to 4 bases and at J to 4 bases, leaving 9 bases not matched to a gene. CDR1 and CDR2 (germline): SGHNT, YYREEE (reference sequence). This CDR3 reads CASSSERGGGADTQYF. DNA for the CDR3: TGTGCCAGCAGCAGCGAGCGGGGGGGCGGGGCAGATACGCAGTATTTT.

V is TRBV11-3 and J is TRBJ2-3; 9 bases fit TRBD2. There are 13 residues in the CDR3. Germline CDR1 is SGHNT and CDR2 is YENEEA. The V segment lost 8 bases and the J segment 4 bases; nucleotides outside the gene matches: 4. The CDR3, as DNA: TGTGCCAGCCGCGGGGGGGCCGCAGATACGCAGTATTTT. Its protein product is CASRGGAADTQYF. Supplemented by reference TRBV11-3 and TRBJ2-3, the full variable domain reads EAGVVQSPRYKIIEKKQPVAFWCNPISGHNTLYWYLQNLGQGPELLIRYENEEAVDDSQLPKDRFSAERLKGVDSTLKIQPAELGDSAVYLCASRGGAADTQYFGPGTRLTVL.

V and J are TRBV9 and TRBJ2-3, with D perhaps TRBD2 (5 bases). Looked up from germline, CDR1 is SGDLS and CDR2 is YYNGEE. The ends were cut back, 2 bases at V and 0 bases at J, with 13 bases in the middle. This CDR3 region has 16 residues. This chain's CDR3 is CASSVRGRASTDTQYF. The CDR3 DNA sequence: TGTGCCAGCAGCGTCCGGGGTCGTGCTAGCACAGATACGCAGTATTTT.

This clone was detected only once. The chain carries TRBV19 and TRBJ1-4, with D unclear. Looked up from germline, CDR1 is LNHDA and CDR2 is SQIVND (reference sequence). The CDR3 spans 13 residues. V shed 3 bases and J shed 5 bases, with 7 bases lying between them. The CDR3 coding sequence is TGTGCCAGTAGTATTATAAGCAATGAAAAACTGTTTTTT. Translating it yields CASSIISNEKLFF. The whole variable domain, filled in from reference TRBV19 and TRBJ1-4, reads DGGITQSPKYLFRKEGQNVTLSCEQNLNHDAMYWYRQDPGQGLRLIYYSQIVNDFQKGDIAEGYSVSREKKESFPLTVTSAQKNPTAFYLCASSIISNEKLFFGSGTQLSVL.

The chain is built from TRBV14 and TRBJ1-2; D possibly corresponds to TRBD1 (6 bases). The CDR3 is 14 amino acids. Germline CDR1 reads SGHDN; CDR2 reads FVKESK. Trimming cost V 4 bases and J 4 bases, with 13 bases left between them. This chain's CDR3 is CASSPDRSVYGYTF. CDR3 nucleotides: TGTGCCAGCAGCCCAGACAGGTCGGTCTATGGCTACACCTTC.

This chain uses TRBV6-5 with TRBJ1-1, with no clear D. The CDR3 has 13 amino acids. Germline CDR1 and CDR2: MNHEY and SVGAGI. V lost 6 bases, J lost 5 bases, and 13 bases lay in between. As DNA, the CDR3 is TGTGCCAGCAGGGCCTTTGCGGAGACTGAAGCTTTCTTT. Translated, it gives CASRAFAETEAFF.

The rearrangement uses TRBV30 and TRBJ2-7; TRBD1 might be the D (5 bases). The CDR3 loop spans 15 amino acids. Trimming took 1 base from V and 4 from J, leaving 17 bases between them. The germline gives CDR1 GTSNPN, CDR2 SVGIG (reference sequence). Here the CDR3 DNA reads TGTGCCTGGAGTGAAGTGAGCAGGGTCTTGTACGAGCAGTACTTC. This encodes CAWSEVSRVLYEQYF.

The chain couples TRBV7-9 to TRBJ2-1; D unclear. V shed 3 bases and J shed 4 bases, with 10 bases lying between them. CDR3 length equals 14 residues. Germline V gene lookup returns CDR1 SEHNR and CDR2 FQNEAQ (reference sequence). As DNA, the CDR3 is TGTGCCAGCAGCTTTGATCAGGCGTACAATGAGCAGTTCTTC. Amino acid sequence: CASSFDQAYNEQFF.

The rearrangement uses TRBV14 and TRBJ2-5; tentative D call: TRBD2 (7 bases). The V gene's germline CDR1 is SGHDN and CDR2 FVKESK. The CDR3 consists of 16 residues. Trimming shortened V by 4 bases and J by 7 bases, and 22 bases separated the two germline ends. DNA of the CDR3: TGTGCCAGCAGCCCCAGGGGCGGGAGTCGCCTGGCGACCCAGTACTTC. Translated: CASSPRGGSRLATQYF.

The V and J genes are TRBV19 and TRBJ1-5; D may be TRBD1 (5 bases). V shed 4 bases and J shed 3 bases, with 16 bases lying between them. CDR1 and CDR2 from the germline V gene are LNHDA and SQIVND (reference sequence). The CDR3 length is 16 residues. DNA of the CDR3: TGTGCCAGTAGTACCCCCCATGGGGGTAACAATCAGCCCCAGCATTTT. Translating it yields CASSTPHGGNNQPQHF.

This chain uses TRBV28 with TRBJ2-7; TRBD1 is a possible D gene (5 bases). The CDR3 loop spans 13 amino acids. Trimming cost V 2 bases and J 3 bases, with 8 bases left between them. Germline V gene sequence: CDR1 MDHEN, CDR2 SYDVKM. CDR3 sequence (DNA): TGTGCCAGCAGTTTACTAGGGGACTACGAGCAGTACTTC. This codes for CASSLLGDYEQYF. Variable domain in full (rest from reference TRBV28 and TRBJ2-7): DVKVTQSSRYLVKRTGEKVFLECVQDMDHENMFWYRQDPGLGLRLIYFSYDVKMKEKGDIPEGYSVSREKKERFSLILESASTNQTSMYLCASSLLGDYEQYFGPGTRLTVT.

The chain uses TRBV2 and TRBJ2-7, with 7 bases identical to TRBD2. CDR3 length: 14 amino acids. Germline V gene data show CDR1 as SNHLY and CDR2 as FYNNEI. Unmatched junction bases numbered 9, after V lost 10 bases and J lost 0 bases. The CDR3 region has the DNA TGTGCCACCTCCCAAAGGACTAGCTCCTACGAGCAGTACTTC. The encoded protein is CATSQRTSSYEQYF. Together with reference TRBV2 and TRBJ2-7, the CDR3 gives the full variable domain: EPEVTQTPSHQVTQMGQEVILRCVPISNHLYFYWYRQILGQKVEFLVSFYNNEISEKSEIFDDQFSVERPDGSNFTLKIRSTKLEDSAMYFCATSQRTSSYEQYFGPGTRLTVT.

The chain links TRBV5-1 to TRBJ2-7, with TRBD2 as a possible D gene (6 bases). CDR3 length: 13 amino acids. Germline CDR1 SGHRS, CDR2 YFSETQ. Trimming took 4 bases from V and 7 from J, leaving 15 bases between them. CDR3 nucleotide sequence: TGCGCCAGCAGCCCCGGCGGGGCGTCTGAGCAGTACTTC. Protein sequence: CASSPGGASEQYF.

The CDR3 coding sequence is TGTGCCAGCAGCTTGCAGGGTTTGGACACTGAAGCTTTCTTT. Translating gives CASSLQGLDTEAFF. The genes are TRBV5-4 and TRBJ1-1, with a tentative D call TRBD1 (5 bases). Trimming took 1 base from V and 3 from J, leaving 10 bases between them. This CDR3 contains 14 residues. CDR1 is SGHNT, CDR2 YYREEE, per germline (reference sequence).

The CDR3 sequence: CASSHEGASQPQHF. The CDR3 DNA sequence: TGCGCCAGCAGCCATGAGGGGGCGAGTCAGCCCCAGCATTTT. The chain combines TRBV4-1 with TRBJ1-5; TRBD1 agrees at 7 bases. There are 14 residues in the CDR3. V lost 3 bases and J lost 6; bases outside the gene matches: 5. Germline assignment: CDR1 MGHRA and CDR2 YSYEKL.

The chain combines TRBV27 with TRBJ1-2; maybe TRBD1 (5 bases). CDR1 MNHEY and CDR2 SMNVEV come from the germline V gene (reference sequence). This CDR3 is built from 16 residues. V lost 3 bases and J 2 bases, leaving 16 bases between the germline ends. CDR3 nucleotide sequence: TGTGCCAGCAGTTTGGCCCCCCGGGCAGGGAACTATGGCTACACCTTC. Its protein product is CASSLAPRAGNYGYTF.

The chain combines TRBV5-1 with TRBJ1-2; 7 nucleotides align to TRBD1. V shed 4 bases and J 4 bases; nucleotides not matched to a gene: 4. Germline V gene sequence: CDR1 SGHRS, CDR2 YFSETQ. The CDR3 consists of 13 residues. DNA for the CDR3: TGCGCCAGCAGCAAAGGACAGGCCTATGGCTACACCTTC. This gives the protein CASSKGQAYGYTF.

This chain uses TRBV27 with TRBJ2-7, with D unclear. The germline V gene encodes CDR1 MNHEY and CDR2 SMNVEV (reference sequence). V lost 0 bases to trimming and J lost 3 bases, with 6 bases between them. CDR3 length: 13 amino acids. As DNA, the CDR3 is TGTGCCAGCAGTTTATCACGCATCTACGAGCAGTACTTC. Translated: CASSLSRIYEQYF.